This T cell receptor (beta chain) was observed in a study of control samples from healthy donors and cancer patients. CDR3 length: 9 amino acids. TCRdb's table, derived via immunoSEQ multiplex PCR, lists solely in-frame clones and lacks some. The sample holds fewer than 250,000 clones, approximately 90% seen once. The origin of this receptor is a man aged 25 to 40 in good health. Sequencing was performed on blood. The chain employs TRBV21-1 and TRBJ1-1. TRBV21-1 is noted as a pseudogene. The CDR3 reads CASSGRAFF. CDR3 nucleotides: TGTGCCAGCAGCGGTCGGGCTTTCTTT.